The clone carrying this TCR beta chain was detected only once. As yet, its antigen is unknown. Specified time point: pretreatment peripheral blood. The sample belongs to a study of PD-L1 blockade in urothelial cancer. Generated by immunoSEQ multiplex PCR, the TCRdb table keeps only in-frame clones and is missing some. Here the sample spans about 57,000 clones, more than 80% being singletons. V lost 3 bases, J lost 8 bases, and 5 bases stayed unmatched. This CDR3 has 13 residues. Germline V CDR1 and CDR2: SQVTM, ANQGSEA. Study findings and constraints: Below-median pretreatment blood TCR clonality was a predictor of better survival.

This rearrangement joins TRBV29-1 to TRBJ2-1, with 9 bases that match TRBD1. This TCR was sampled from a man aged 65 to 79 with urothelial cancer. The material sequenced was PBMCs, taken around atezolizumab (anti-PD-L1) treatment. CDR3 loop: CSVDGDRVHEQFF. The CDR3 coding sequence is TGCAGCGTTGATGGGGACAGGGTCCATGAGCAGTTCTTC.